The source of this TCR beta chain is a study of blood T cell repertoires in COVID-19. In germline, CDR1 is SNHLY, CDR2 FYNNEI. The V segment lost 1 base and the J segment 6 bases; nucleotides outside the gene matches: 3. The CDR3 contains 15 residues. As handled by the study authors: Amplified reference gene primers provided the basis for estimating nucleated cell counts. Using immunoSEQ multiplex PCR, the repertoire was profiled, and TCRdb retains in-frame clones only, with some absent. The DNA was the basis for D and trimming; V, J and clone size are from that table. The sample consists of around 50,000 clones, roughly 87% of them appearing once.

Sequenced: peripheral blood. The chain carries TRBV2 and TRBJ2-1; 10 nucleotides match TRBD2. This receptor was identified in a human donor in a cohort sampled during active COVID-19. The CDR3, as DNA: TGTGCCAGCAGTGAAGAACTAGCGGGATTCAATGAGCAGTTCTTC. Translation gives CASSEELAGFNEQFF. Combining the CDR3 with reference TRBV2 and TRBJ2-1 gives the whole variable domain EPEVTQTPSHQVTQMGQEVILRCVPISNHLYFYWYRQILGQKVEFLVSFYNNEISEKSEIFDDQFSVERPDGSNFTLKIRSTKLEDSAMYFCASSEELAGFNEQFFGPGTRLTVL.